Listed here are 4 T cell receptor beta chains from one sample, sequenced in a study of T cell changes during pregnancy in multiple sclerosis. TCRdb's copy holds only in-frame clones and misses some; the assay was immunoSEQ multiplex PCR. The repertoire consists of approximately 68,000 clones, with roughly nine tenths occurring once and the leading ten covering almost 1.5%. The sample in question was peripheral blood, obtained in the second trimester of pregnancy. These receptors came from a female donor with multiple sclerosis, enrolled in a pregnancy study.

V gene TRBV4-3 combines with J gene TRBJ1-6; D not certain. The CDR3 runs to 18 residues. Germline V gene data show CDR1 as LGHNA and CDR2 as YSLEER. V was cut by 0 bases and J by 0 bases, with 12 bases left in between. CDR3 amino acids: CASSQDTSWSSYNSPLHF. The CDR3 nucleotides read TGCGCCAGCAGCCAAGATACATCGTGGAGCTCCTATAATTCACCCCTCCACTTT.

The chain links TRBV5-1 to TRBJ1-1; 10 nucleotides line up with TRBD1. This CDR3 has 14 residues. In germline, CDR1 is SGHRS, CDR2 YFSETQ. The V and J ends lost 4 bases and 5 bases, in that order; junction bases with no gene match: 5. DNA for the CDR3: TGCGCCAGCAGCGCCGAGGGACAGGGGACTGAAGCTTTCTTT. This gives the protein CASSAEGQGTEAFF.

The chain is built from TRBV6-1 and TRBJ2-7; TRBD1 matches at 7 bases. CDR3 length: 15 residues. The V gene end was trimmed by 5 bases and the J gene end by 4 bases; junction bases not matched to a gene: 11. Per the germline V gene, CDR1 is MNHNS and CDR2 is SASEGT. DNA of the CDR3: TGTGCCAGCAGTCCCCATGAGGGGGCAGGGTACGAGCAGTACTTC. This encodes CASSPHEGAGYEQYF.

The CDR3 loop is CASSYWTGYDGYTF. The DNA of the CDR3 is TGTGCCAGCAGTTACTGGACAGGGTACGATGGCTACACCTTC. V and J are TRBV6-5 and TRBJ1-2; the match to TRBD1 covers 8 bases. The CDR3 has 14 amino acids. The junction had 4 bases not matched to a gene; V was cut back by 1 base and J by 6 bases. Per the germline V gene, CDR1 is MNHEY and CDR2 is SVGAGI.